The sequence of this T cell receptor (beta chain) was determined in a study of cytomegalovirus exposure and HLA in healthy donors. Study summary: Early release data held about 85 million unique TCRs from HLA-typed donors. Of all 360 or so donors who were genotyped, roughly 81% belonged to the Caucasian-associated ancestry cluster. Findings and caveats of the study: Prediction of most subjects' HLA-A and HLA-B alleles by TCR beta sequences was reportedly accurate.

This clone was found once. Its matching antigen is unknown. PCR was performed using 60 Vbeta and 13 Jbeta primers. How the authors handled the data: Some 11 million of the 80 million or so unique TCR beta chains counted in a later analysis were shared. The method was immunoSEQ multiplex PCR; TCRdb's version includes in-frame clones alone and lacks a portion of them. The V and J calls and clone size were taken over from that table, and D and trimming were inferred from the DNA. Of roughly 160,000 clones detected, approximately 80% appear once; the ten largest clones hold about 2.4%. Germline V gives CDR1 KGHSH, CDR2 LQKENI. With V trimmed by 2 bases and J by 7 bases, 7 bases remained unmatched. CDR3 length equals 15 residues.

Sequenced: PBMCs. The chain recombines TRBV18 with TRBJ2-5, with 10 nucleotides matching TRBD2. The clonotype comes from a male donor in good health and CMV-seronegative. CDR3 amino acids: CASSPTSGGVVTQYF. The CDR3 bases are TGTGCCAGCTCACCAACGAGCGGGGGGGTTGTGACCCAGTACTTC.